This TCR beta chain comes out of a study of OX40 agonist ivuxolimab in advanced cancers. Across the study: Partial response was recorded in three patients: one hepatocellular carcinoma and two cutaneous melanoma cases. Study observations and caveats: Low normalized T-cell clonal expansion also characterized some of the nonresponders.

Of note for this clone: The antigen is unknown.

The table came from immunoSEQ multiplex PCR; TCRdb's copy has only in-frame clones and leaves some out. This sample yields just over 35,000 clones, of which 76% are seen a single time; over 20% belongs to the top ten. The germline V gene has CDR1 SGHVS and CDR2 FQNEAQ. Trimming cost V 1 base and J 5 bases, with 11 bases left between them. The CDR3 contains 14 residues. This sequence joins TRBV7-8 and TRBJ1-2, with D unclear. This TCR came from an adult with an advanced solid tumor such as melanoma, head and neck, liver or kidney cancer. The sequenced sample was CD4+ or CD8+ T cells sorted from blood, obtained in a trial of the OX40 agonist ivuxolimab. The DNA for the CDR3 is TGTGCCAGCAGCTTAGGGGCGGCCTCTTATGGCTACACCTTC. Translation gives CASSLGAASYGYTF.